This T cell receptor beta chain was sequenced for a study of blood T cell repertoires in COVID-19. Study-level background: Spain, Italy and the United States supplied samples that represented acute and convalescent COVID-19.

Per the original methods: Using reference gene primer amplification, nucleated cell counts were estimated. Here immunoSEQ multiplex PCR was the method, and the copy in TCRdb shows in-frame clones only, minus some. Clonal size and the V and J genes are those of that table, whereas D and trimming came from the DNA. This table holds 65,000 to 90,000 clones, 79% found once. The TCR sequence derives from a man between 60 and 75 years old with active or convalescent COVID-19. Input material: peripheral blood.

The chain's CDR3 is CASSLLAGDPTDTQYF. The CDR3 nucleotides are TGCGCCAGCAGCTTGTTAGCGGGGGATCCCACAGATACGCAGTATTTT. V and J are TRBV5-1 and TRBJ2-3; 9 nucleotides line up with TRBD2. Trimming took 1 base from V and 2 from J; bases not matched to a gene: 5. This CDR3 has 16 amino acids. CDR1 and CDR2 (germline): SGHRS, YFSETQ.